Following are 32 T cell receptor beta chains from one sample sequenced in a study of T cell responses to AZD1222 COVID-19 vaccine (dated by TCRdb to the early 2020s). The sample's time point, from its label and the paper: baseline before first vaccination. Preparation of the library involved the immunoSEQ multiplex PCR assay. TCRdb took over this immuneACCESS table, retaining in-frame rearrangements with V and J assigned. Such tables are incomplete; in checked studies, under half of the missing clones stem from an unresolved V gene, and the remainder is unexplained. A total of roughly 100,000 clones appear in this sample, 75% to 95% of them only once. Together, the top ten hold 1.3% of the sample. Sequenced here: peripheral blood, sampled on day 0 of AZD1222 vaccination. These receptors were obtained from an adult in good health.

The CDR3 nucleotides are TGTGCCAGCAGCAGGTCGAGTGATCTTAATAAAGAAAAACTGTTTTTT. Protein: CASSRSSDLNKEKLFF. V usage is TRBV7-9 and J usage is TRBJ1-4, with D unclear. V lost 5 bases and J 8 bases, leaving 21 bases between the germline ends. CDR3 length: 16 residues. CDR1 is SEHNR, CDR2 FQNEAQ, per germline (reference sequence).

The V gene is TRBV2, the J gene TRBJ1-1, with D possibly being TRBD1 (6 bases). The CDR3 is 12 amino acids. CDR1 SNHLY and CDR2 FYNNEI come from the germline V gene. V was clipped by 5 bases and J by 10 bases, with 14 bases between them. This chain's CDR3 is CASSPRGSGAFF. The CDR3 region has the DNA TGTGCCAGCAGTCCCAGGGGCTCGGGAGCTTTCTTT. The whole variable domain, filled in from reference TRBV2 and TRBJ1-1, reads EPEVTQTPSHQVTQMGQEVILRCVPISNHLYFYWYRQILGQKVEFLVSFYNNEISEKSEIFDDQFSVERPDGSNFTLKIRSTKLEDSAMYFCASSPRGSGAFFGQGTRLTVV.

The chain recombines TRBV6-5 with TRBJ1-1, with D unclear. The V gene lost 7 bases and the J gene lost 0 bases, with 9 bases spanning the gap. The CDR3 consists of 13 residues. Germline lookup yields CDR1 MNHEY and CDR2 SVGAGI. The CDR3 here is CASNQALNTEAFF. DNA for the CDR3: TGTGCCAGCAATCAGGCCCTGAACACTGAAGCTTTCTTT.

V and J are TRBV10-3 and TRBJ1-1; 12 positions match TRBD1. With 10 bases clipped from V and 4 bases from J, the junction kept 16 bases outside the gene matches. This CDR3 is built from 17 residues. Looked up from germline, CDR1 is ENHRY and CDR2 is SYGVKD. CDR3 nucleotides: TGTGCCACTCGTAGGGGACAGGGGGCCCATTACAGCACTGAAGCTTTCTTT. Its protein is CATRRGQGAHYSTEAFF.

The V call is TRBV28, the J call TRBJ1-1; D unresolved. Germline V gives CDR1 MDHEN, CDR2 SYDVKM. This CDR3 region has 13 residues. Between the trimmed V and J ends, which lost 3 bases and 7 bases, there was a span of 12 bases. The CDR3 loop reads CASSFPSSYEAFF. CDR3 nucleotide sequence: TGTGCCAGCAGTTTCCCCTCCAGCTATGAAGCTTTCTTT.

This clone was picked up one time. The genes are TRBV11-2 and TRBJ1-1; D remains ambiguous. CDR3 length equals 14 residues. Trimming removed 0 bases from V and 0 bases from J, with 5 bases in between. Germline CDR1 is SGHAT and CDR2 is FQNNGV. The CDR3 sequence: CASSLEWVNTEAFF. The CDR3 nucleotides read TGTGCCAGCAGCTTAGAATGGGTGAACACTGAAGCTTTCTTT. Looking up the rest from reference TRBV11-2 and TRBJ1-1 gives the full variable domain: EAGVAQSPRYKIIEKRQSVAFWCNPISGHATLYWYQQILGQGPKLLIQFQNNGVVDDSQLPKDRFSAERLKGVDSTLKIQPAKLEDSAVYLCASSLEWVNTEAFFGQGTRLTVV.

CDR3 amino acids: CASSSAQDRAAGYTF. The CDR3 DNA sequence: TGTGCCAGCAGTTCTGCCCAGGACAGGGCGGCGGGCTACACCTTC. The rearrangement links TRBV2 to TRBJ1-2; 8 bases fit TRBD1. Germline V gives CDR1 SNHLY, CDR2 FYNNEI. The length of the CDR3 is 15 residues. J was trimmed by 8 bases and V by 5 bases; bases with no gene match: 13.

The rearrangement uses TRBV20-1 and TRBJ1-1; D is ambiguous. The germline V gene has CDR1 DFQATT and CDR2 SNEGSKA (reference sequence). The V and J ends lost 3 bases and 2 bases respectively, with 10 bases between them. The CDR3 extends over 13 amino acids. The CDR3: CSASRRINTEAFF. For the CDR3, the DNA is TGCAGTGCTAGTCGTCGGATAAACACTGAAGCTTTCTTT.

This rearrangement joins TRBV29-1 to TRBJ1-6; 11 bases are shared with TRBD1. The germline V gene encodes CDR1 SQVTM and CDR2 ANQGSEA. V was pared by 6 bases and J by 9 bases, with 7 bases of the junction left unmatched. The CDR3 has 14 residues. The CDR3 reads CSVRSGTGGSPLHF. CDR3 coding DNA: TGCAGCGTCCGATCAGGGACAGGGGGTTCACCCCTCCACTTT.

The J gene is TRBJ1-2, the V gene TRBV15; TRBD1 agrees at 7 bases. Germline V CDR1 and CDR2: LNHNV, YYDKDF (reference sequence). The CDR3 runs to 16 residues. The V gene end was trimmed by 0 bases and the J gene end by 6 bases; junction bases not matched to a gene: 10. The CDR3 DNA reads TGTGCCACCAGCAGAGATCCCAGAGGGGGCGCGAATGGCTACACCTTC. Translating gives CATSRDPRGGANGYTF.

The chain joins TRBV12-3 or TRBV12-4 to TRBJ1-2, with D unresolved. This CDR3 has 13 residues. V shed 7 bases and J shed 8 bases, with 17 bases lying between them. The CDR3 here is CASKGPELEGYTF. Here the CDR3 DNA reads TGTGCCAGCAAGGGTCCGGAACTCGAAGGCTACACCTTC.

This chain joins TRBV11-2 and TRBJ2-3; no clear D gene. Germline CDR1 is SGHAT and CDR2 is FQNNGV. This CDR3 region has 12 residues. V was pared by 5 bases and J by 5 bases, with 8 bases between. The CDR3 loop reads CASSREVDTQYF. The DNA of the CDR3 is TGTGCCAGCAGCCGAGAGGTAGATACGCAGTATTTT.

The V gene is TRBV27, the J gene TRBJ2-7, with D possibly matching TRBD2 (6 bases). Trimming removed 2 bases from V and 3 bases from J, with 8 bases in between. Germline V gene lookup returns CDR1 MNHEY and CDR2 SMNVEV (reference sequence). The CDR3 is 13 amino acids. CDR3 in amino acids: CASSLGRGYEQYF. Here the CDR3 DNA reads TGTGCCAGCAGTTTAGGGCGGGGCTACGAGCAGTACTTC.

The CDR3 DNA reads as TGCGCCAGCAGCCAAGATCGGGAACAGCCCCAGCATTTT. Translated, it gives CASSQDREQPQHF. V and J are TRBV4-1 and TRBJ1-5; no reliable D call. Germline assignment: CDR1 MGHRA and CDR2 YSYEKL. The CDR3 is 13 amino acids. V lost 0 bases to trimming and J lost 7 bases, with 7 bases between them.

The chain has TRBV5-1 and TRBJ1-4; TRBD1 is a possible D gene (5 bases). Trimming shortened V by 7 bases and J by 4 bases, and 11 bases separated the two germline ends. Germline-derived CDR1 and CDR2 are SGHRS and YFSETQ. This CDR3 has 13 residues. The DNA of the CDR3 is TGCGCCAGCCGGCAGGGAAGTAATGAAAAACTGTTTTTT. Its protein is CASRQGSNEKLFF.

This chain links TRBV19 with TRBJ1-1, with 9 bases identical to TRBD1. V shed 3 bases and J 0 bases; nucleotides not matched to a gene: 8. Germline lookup yields CDR1 LNHDA and CDR2 SQIVND (reference sequence). The CDR3 covers 17 residues. The CDR3 spells CASSMPRGQGLNTEAFF. The CDR3 DNA reads TGTGCCAGTAGTATGCCCAGAGGACAGGGGTTGAACACTGAAGCTTTCTTT.

V and J are TRBV6-5 and TRBJ1-1, with TRBD1 as a possible D gene (6 bases). Germline CDR1 MNHEY, CDR2 SVGAGI. V was clipped by 8 bases and J by 4 bases, with 14 bases between them. The CDR3 runs to 13 residues. CDR3 in DNA: TGTGCCAGCCAGGGGCCAGTGAGCACTGAAGCTTTCTTT. Translated: CASQGPVSTEAFF.

The chain is built from TRBV29-1 and TRBJ2-7; D call uncertain. The CDR3 totals 13 residues. Trimming cost V 0 bases and J 2 bases, with 8 bases left between them. Germline V gene lookup returns CDR1 SQVTM and CDR2 ANQGSEA. The chain's CDR3 is CSVEDLGTYEQYF. CDR3 coding DNA: TGCAGCGTTGAAGATCTTGGGACCTACGAGCAGTACTTC.

The gene calls are TRBV4-1 and TRBJ2-4; 7 bases match TRBD2. Germline lookup yields CDR1 MGHRA and CDR2 YSYEKL. The CDR3 has 17 residues. The junction had 6 bases not matched to a gene; V was cut back by 0 bases and J by 1 base. The CDR3 nucleotides read TGCGCCAGCAGCCAAGAGGCCCAGACTAGCGCCAAAAACATTCAGTACTTC. It specifies CASSQEAQTSAKNIQYF.

The genes are TRBV27 and TRBJ1-1; no definite D call. Germline CDR1 and CDR2: MNHEY and SMNVEV (reference sequence). The CDR3 consists of 14 residues. V was shortened by 6 bases and J by 0 bases, with 11 bases between the two germline ends. CDR3 amino acids: CASSPMDVNTEAFF. CDR3 nucleotide sequence: TGTGCCAGCAGCCCTATGGACGTGAACACTGAAGCTTTCTTT.

This clone has a handful of counts. This rearrangement joins TRBV3-1 (or the pseudogene TRBV3-2) to TRBJ1-2, with D perhaps matching TRBD1 (5 bases). CDR3 length: 13 residues. Trimming cost V 1 base and J 8 bases, with 11 bases left between them. Germline-derived CDR1 and CDR2 are LGHDT and YNNKEL (reference sequence). CDR3 bases: TGTGCCAGCAGCCAAGGGGCAGGGCGCGGCTACACCTTC. Protein product: CASSQGAGRGYTF.

The chain carries TRBV3-1 (or the pseudogene TRBV3-2) and TRBJ1-5, with a possible D match to TRBD1 (5 bases). V was shortened by 8 bases and J by 2 bases, with 13 bases between the two germline ends. Germline V lookup: CDR1 LGHDT, CDR2 YNNKEL (reference sequence). The CDR3 is 14 amino acids. The DNA of the CDR3 is TGTGCCAGCTCGGGGGGATTAGGCAATCAGCCCCAGCATTTT. Its translation: CASSGGLGNQPQHF.

This clone has a handful of counts. The chain has TRBV27 and TRBJ1-4, with D unclear. Germline V lookup: CDR1 MNHEY, CDR2 SMNVEV (reference sequence). The CDR3 has 11 residues. Trimming took off 4 bases at V and 8 bases at J, with 5 bases between the two ends. In DNA form, the CDR3 reads TGTGCCAGCAGTTACGGGGAAAAACTGTTTTTT. Residues: CASSYGEKLFF. The whole variable domain, remainder taken from reference TRBV27 and TRBJ1-4, is EAQVTQNPRYLITVTGKKLTVTCSQNMNHEYMSWYRQDPGLGLRQIYYSMNVEVTDKGDVPEGYKVSRKEKRNFPLILESPSPNQTSLYFCASSYGEKLFFGSGTQLSVL.

The CDR3 region has the DNA TGTGCCAGCAATTTTCCCTCGGAGGGCTACACCTTC. Translating gives CASNFPSEGYTF. The chain joins TRBV9 to TRBJ1-2; no firm D call. V was pared by 6 bases and J by 8 bases, with 14 bases between. CDR3 length: 12 amino acids. Germline CDR1 is SGDLS and CDR2 is YYNGEE.

The chain links TRBV19 to TRBJ1-1; D is ambiguous. The V and J ends lost 1 base and 4 bases respectively, with 7 bases between them. Germline V gene lookup returns CDR1 LNHDA and CDR2 SQIVND (reference sequence). The CDR3 is made up of 13 amino acids. CDR3 sequence reads: CASSIAEGTEAFF. The CDR3 coding sequence is TGTGCCAGTAGTATAGCCGAGGGCACTGAAGCTTTCTTT.

This clone was seen a handful of times. The chain carries TRBV4-1 and TRBJ2-7; 8 nucleotides align to TRBD1. J lost 2 bases, V lost 3 bases, and 3 bases had no gene match. This CDR3 is 14 amino acids long. The germline CDR1 and CDR2 sequences are MGHRA and YSYEKL. CDR3: CASSHIQGAYEQYF. In nucleotides, the CDR3 is TGCGCCAGCAGCCATATACAGGGGGCCTACGAGCAGTACTTC.

The J gene is TRBJ2-4, the V gene TRBV2, with D maybe TRBD2 (6 bases). The CDR3 is made up of 15 amino acids. Trimming removed 7 bases from V and 2 bases from J, with 15 bases in between. Germline V CDR1 and CDR2: SNHLY, FYNNEI. The CDR3 sequence is CASNLGAGTKNIQYF. Here the CDR3 DNA reads TGTGCCAGCAATCTAGGGGCGGGGACCAAAAACATTCAGTACTTC. Full variable domain (outside the CDR3, taken from reference TRBV2 and TRBJ2-4): EPEVTQTPSHQVTQMGQEVILRCVPISNHLYFYWYRQILGQKVEFLVSFYNNEISEKSEIFDDQFSVERPDGSNFTLKIRSTKLEDSAMYFCASNLGAGTKNIQYFGAGTRLSVL.

V gene TRBV21-1 combines with J gene TRBJ2-1; the DNA was not used to check the table's D call, TRBD2. TRBV21-1 is flagged as a pseudogene. CDR3 size: 17 residues. CDR3 in amino acids: CASSSQYDSGGNNEQFF. The CDR3 DNA sequence: TGTGCCAGCAGCTCCCAGTACGATAGCGGGGGTAACAATGAGCAGTTCTTC.

The chain couples TRBV30 to TRBJ1-1; the match to TRBD1 covers 8 bases. The trim removed 4 bases at V and 6 bases at J, leaving 7 bases unmatched. CDR3 length: 13 amino acids. Germline CDR1 is GTSNPN and CDR2 is SVGIG (reference sequence). DNA for the CDR3: TGTGCCTGGATTGGTAGGACAGGGTCTGAAGCTTTCTTT. Its translation is CAWIGRTGSEAFF.

This sequence joins TRBV5-8 and TRBJ1-2, with TRBD1 identical over 7 bases. Germline CDR1 reads SGHTS; CDR2 reads YDEGEE. CDR3 length: 14 amino acids. The ends lost 0 bases at V and 5 bases at J; junction bases unmatched: 4. CDR3 protein: CASSLGGQSYGYTF. The CDR3 nucleotides read TGTGCCAGCAGCTTGGGGGGACAGAGTTATGGCTACACCTTC.

V and J are TRBV5-5 and TRBJ1-1; 7 bases fit TRBD1. CDR3 size: 15 residues. From germline, CDR1 is SGHKS and CDR2 YYEKEE (reference sequence). V gave up 2 bases and J gave up 8 bases; unmatched junction bases: 12. This chain's CDR3 is CASSFDDREVSEAFF. In DNA form, the CDR3 reads TGTGCCAGCAGCTTCGATGACAGGGAGGTGTCAGAAGCTTTCTTT. Complete variable domain (other parts from reference TRBV5-5 and TRBJ1-1): DAGVTQSPTHLIKTRGQQVTLRCSPISGHKSVSWYQQVLGQGPQFIFQYYEKEERGRGNFPDRFSARQFPNYSSELNVNALLLGDSALYLCASSFDDREVSEAFFGQGTRLTVV.

V and J are TRBV27 and TRBJ1-5; TRBD1 is a possible D gene (6 bases). Germline lookup yields CDR1 MNHEY and CDR2 SMNVEV (reference sequence). The CDR3 is made up of 14 amino acids. Trimming left V 4 bases short and J 7 bases short, with 14 bases between. CDR3 sequence: CASSYRAGGQPQHF. Written as DNA, the CDR3 is TGTGCCAGCAGTTACAGGGCCGGAGGGCAGCCCCAGCATTTT.